A selection of T cell receptor beta chains follows, all from one sample in a study of control samples from healthy donors and cancer patients. Repertoires were generated with immunoSEQ multiplex PCR, while TCRdb's copy carries only in-frame clones and drops some. The profile shows about 180,000 clones, just over 90% of them singletons. Sequences were obtained from blood. These receptors were collected from a man between 25 and 39 years old in good health. Both conserved end residues are part of each CDR3. The D gene is left open where the match is weak. Some rows mark clone size as missing; the rest say once, few, many or name a class of expanded clone.

V	D	J	size	DNA	CDR3
TRBV12-3/TRBV12-4	NA	TRBJ1-4	NA	TGTGCCAGCACAAGGACGACTCGGGAAAAACTGTTTTTT	CASTRTTREKLFF
TRBV9	NA	TRBJ1-1	NA	TGTGCCAGCAGCGTAGGAAGTATGAACACTGAAGCTTTCTTT	CASSVGSMNTEAFF
TRBV5-1	TRBD1	TRBJ2-3	NA	TGCGCCAGCAGTTCGGGGGACAGGTGGGCAACAGATACGCAGTATTTT	CASSSGDRWATDTQYF
TRBV6-5	NA	TRBJ2-7	NA	TGTGCCAGCAGTCGCCGACCTAACTACGAGCAGTACTTC	CASSRRPNYEQYF
TRBV10-2	NA	TRBJ2-1	NA	TGCGCCACTAAAGGGGGGATCTACAATGAGCAGTTCTTC	CATKGGIYNEQFF
TRBV25-1	NA	TRBJ1-2	NA	TGTGCCAGCAGTGACGAGGGTAGTGGGCTTCTTTATGGCTACACCTTC	CASSDEGSGLLYGYTF
TRBV2	TRBD1	TRBJ1-5	NA	TGTGCCAGCAGGGAGGGACAGGCGGGTCAGCCCCAGCATTTT	CASREGQAGQPQHF
TRBV5-1	NA	TRBJ2-5	NA	TGCGCCAGCAGCCTGACAGTTGAGACCCAGTACTTC	CASSLTVETQYF
TRBV9	NA	TRBJ1-2	NA	TGTGCCAGCAGCGTAGAACAGGCCCCCTATGGCTACACCTTC	CASSVEQAPYGYTF
TRBV7-9	NA	TRBJ1-1	NA	TGTGCCAGCAGCTTAGCGGGGATGAACACTGAAGCTTTTTTT	CASSLAGMNTEAFF
TRBV19	NA	TRBJ2-5	once	TGTGCCAGTAGTATAGGTACAGGGTATGGCCGAGAGACCCAGTACTTC	CASSIGTGYGRETQYF
TRBV30	TRBD1	TRBJ1-1	NA	TGTGCCTGGACTACAGGGGCGAACACTGAAGCTTTCTTT	CAWTTGANTEAFF
TRBV3-1/TRBV3-2	TRBD2	TRBJ2-7	NA	TGTGCCAGCAGCCGAAGCGGGAGGGCCTACGAGCAGTACTTC	CASSRSGRAYEQYF
TRBV24-1	NA	TRBJ1-5	NA	TGTGCCACCAGTGATTCAAGGGGGGATCAGCCCCAGCATTTT	CATSDSRGDQPQHF
TRBV10-3	NA	TRBJ1-2	once	TGTGCCATCAGTGAGCCGGACAGAGGCTACACCTTC	CAISEPDRGYTF
TRBV24-1	NA	TRBJ2-4	NA	TGTGCCACCAGTGATTCGGAGGGATTAGCCAAAAACATTCAGTACTTC	CATSDSEGLAKNIQYF
TRBV4-3	NA	TRBJ2-7	once	TGCGCCAGCAGCTCCCGGGGTAGGTCCTACGAGCAGTACTTC	CASSSRGRSYEQYF
TRBV10-3	NA	TRBJ2-2	NA	TGTGCCATCAGTGCCCGAGGGGGGCCGAACACCGGGGAGCTGTTTTTT	CAISARGGPNTGELFF
TRBV6-1	TRBD1	TRBJ1-6	NA	TGTGCCAGCAGTGAAGGGAGGGACAGGTGGAATTCACCCCTCCACTTT	CASSEGRDRWNSPLHF